This TCR beta chain was captured in a study of molecular identifiers for immune sequencing clone quantification. Overall study: Within a replicate experiment, RNA obtained from either about 20,000 or 100,000 naive CD8 cells was divided into five aliquots, and four of those aliquots were then sequenced.

CDR1 MNHEY and CDR2 SVGAGI come from the germline V gene. The V and J ends lost 0 bases and 4 bases, in that order; junction bases with no gene match: 5. The CDR3 has 15 amino acids. This clonotype was detected many times. Both previously described methods and listed TCR primers were employed to make bulk TCR libraries. Using its own MiXCR run on the PCR reads, TCRdb lists one record per CDR3 protein. Of tens of thousands of distinct CDR3 sequences detected, less than 25% appear once; the ten largest clones hold around 1.8%. Naive CD8 T cells were FACS-sorted by CD8+CD4-CCR7+CD45RA+ markers. This sequence was found in a human donor in good health. Some libraries in this study had Jurkat cell RNA spiked in. Sequenced input: naive CD8+ T cells from blood, with Jurkat cell RNA spiked in. Documented subset: FACS-sorted CD8+CD4-CCR7+CD45RA+ naive T cells. The rearrangement uses TRBV6-5 and TRBJ2-7; 8 bases fit TRBD1. This chain's CDR3 is CASSYSDRAGYEQYF. The CDR3 nucleotides read TGTGCCAGCAGTTACTCGGACAGGGCCGGGTACGAGCAGTACTTC.